This T cell receptor beta chain was identified during a study of blood T cell repertoires in COVID-19. Across the whole study: The origin of the acute and convalescent COVID-19 samples was the United States, Italy and Spain.

Trimming pared 4 bases from V and 0 bases from J, leaving 16 bases between. The length of the CDR3 is 17 residues. How the authors handled the data: Scientists estimated how many nucleated cells there were by amplifying reference gene primers. The data were produced by immunoSEQ multiplex PCR, yet TCRdb's version contains in-frame clones alone and is incomplete. V and J calls plus clone size are reproduced from that table; the DNA served to infer D and trimming. The table shows approximately 280,000 clones, with 75% to 85% occurring only once. The receptor's source is a man aged 50-60 years with active or convalescent COVID-19. The rearrangement joins TRBV23-1 to TRBJ1-3; unclear D gene. TRBV23-1 is designated an ORF whose function remains uncertain. Material for sequencing was peripheral blood. CDR3 residues: CASSLKSNRDSGNTIYF. Here the CDR3 DNA reads TGCGCCAGCAGTCTGAAATCAAACAGAGACTCTGGAAACACCATATATTTT.